The clone carrying this T cell receptor beta chain was recorded once. Seattle's enrolled individuals joined amid active infection and were then monitored longitudinally. Sequencing used immunoSEQ multiplex PCR; TCRdb keeps in-frame clones, though not all of them. This sample has 150,000 to 200,000 clones, with 79% found just once. The data are from a study of blood T cell repertoires in COVID-19. Sequencing was carried out using peripheral blood. The clonotype comes from a woman aged 55-69 years with COVID-19, enrolled during active disease.

CDR3 in amino acids: CASSPGQGRMRNYGYTF. CDR3 DNA: TGTGCCAGCAGCCCAGGACAGGGGAGGATGCGTAACTATGGCTACACCTTC. The rearrangement uses TRBV5-5 and TRBJ1-2, with 9 positions matching TRBD1. The CDR3 runs 17 residues. Germline lookup yields CDR1 SGHKS and CDR2 YYEKEE (reference sequence). J lost 1 base, V lost 4 bases, and 11 bases had no gene match.